A single TCR beta chain is shown here with its context. Other DNA sequences from this sample encode an identical CDR3 as well. This entry comes from a study of shared clonotypes between healthy human individuals. Method: immunoSEQ multiplex PCR; TCRdb's copy keeps in-frame clones and lacks some. The sample holds around 1.1 million clones, approximately 78% seen once. The CDR3 is 13 amino acids. Per the germline V gene, CDR1 is GTSNPN and CDR2 is SVGIG (reference sequence). J gave up 4 bases and V 0 bases, and 1 base lay outside the gene matches. V is TRBV30 and J is TRBJ1-1; TRBD1 matches at 8 bases. The origin of this receptor is a man aged 18 to 30 in good health. Some clones in this sample may be carry-over from other donors' samples. Sequenced material: memory CD4+ T cells from PBMCs. Stated subset: CD45RA-negative fraction. The CDR3 DNA is TGTGCCTGGAGTGTCGGACAGGGCACTGAAGCTTTCTTT. This codes for CAWSVGQGTEAFF.